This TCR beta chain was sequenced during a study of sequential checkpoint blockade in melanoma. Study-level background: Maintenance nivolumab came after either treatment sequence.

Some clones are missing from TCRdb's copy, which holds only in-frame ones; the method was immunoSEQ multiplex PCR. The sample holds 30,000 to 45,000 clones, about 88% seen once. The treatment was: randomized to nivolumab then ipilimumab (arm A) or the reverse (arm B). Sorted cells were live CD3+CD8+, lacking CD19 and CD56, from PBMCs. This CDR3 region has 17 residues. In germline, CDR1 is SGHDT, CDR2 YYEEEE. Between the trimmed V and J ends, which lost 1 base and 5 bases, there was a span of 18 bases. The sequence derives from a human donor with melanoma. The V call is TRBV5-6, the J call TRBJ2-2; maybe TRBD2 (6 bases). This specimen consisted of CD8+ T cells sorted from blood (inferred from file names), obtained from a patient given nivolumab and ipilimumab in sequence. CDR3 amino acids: CASSLREVRLRTGELFF. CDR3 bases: TGTGCCAGCAGCTTGAGGGAGGTTCGGTTGCGTACCGGGGAGCTGTTTTTT.